This entry concerns a single TCR beta chain. The CDR3 totals 11 residues. Trimming cost V 3 bases and J 10 bases, with 9 bases left between them. The V gene's germline CDR1 is MDHEN and CDR2 SYDVKM. The Seattle patients joined while their infection was active and were tracked longitudinally afterward. This record comes from a study of blood T cell repertoires in COVID-19. Looking at the study overall: The United States, Italy and Spain provided the acute and convalescent COVID-19 samples. T cells, B-cell-depleted T cells, or PBMCs supplied cDNA or gDNA.

Original processing notes: From reference gene primer amplification, estimates of nucleated cell counts were derived. Method: immunoSEQ multiplex PCR; TCRdb's copy keeps in-frame clones and lacks some. V and J calls and clone size are copied from that table; D and trimming were computed from the DNA. Among about 64,000 clones listed, 78% were seen once. Source material: peripheral blood. V gene TRBV28 combines with J gene TRBJ1-1; no clear D gene. The source of this sequence is a man between 60 and 70 years old with COVID-19, enrolled during active disease. This CDR3 is CASSFRGSAFF. The CDR3 DNA is TGTGCCAGCAGTTTCCGGGGATCAGCTTTCTTT.